This entry is about one T cell receptor (beta chain). These data are taken from a study of blood T cell repertoires in COVID-19. About the research overall: COVID-19 samples, acute and convalescent, were from the United States, Italy and Spain. Sources were T cells, B-cell-depleted T cells, or PBMCs; the material itself was cDNA or gDNA.

In the original analysis: Counts of nucleated cells, estimated from reference gene primer amplification, were obtained. Profiled with immunoSEQ multiplex PCR; TCRdb holds only in-frame clones, not every one. V, J and clone size derive from that table, while D and trimming were established from the DNA sequence. The sample shows tens of thousands of clones, 70% to 90% of them seen only once. While infection was still active, Seattle patients were enrolled and then followed longitudinally. CDR1 MNHNY and CDR2 SVGAGI come from the germline V gene (reference sequence). This CDR3 spans 16 amino acids. Trimming removed 7 bases from V and 6 bases from J; junction bases left unmatched: 13.

This receptor was obtained from a woman aged 80 or over with COVID-19, enrolled during active disease. V gene TRBV6-6 combines with J gene TRBJ2-7; 12 nucleotides line up with TRBD1. Sequences were obtained from peripheral blood. The CDR3 coding sequence is TGTGCCAGCACCTCCCCCCGGGGACAGGGGGCAGGCGAGCAGTACTTC. It is translated as CASTSPRGQGAGEQYF.